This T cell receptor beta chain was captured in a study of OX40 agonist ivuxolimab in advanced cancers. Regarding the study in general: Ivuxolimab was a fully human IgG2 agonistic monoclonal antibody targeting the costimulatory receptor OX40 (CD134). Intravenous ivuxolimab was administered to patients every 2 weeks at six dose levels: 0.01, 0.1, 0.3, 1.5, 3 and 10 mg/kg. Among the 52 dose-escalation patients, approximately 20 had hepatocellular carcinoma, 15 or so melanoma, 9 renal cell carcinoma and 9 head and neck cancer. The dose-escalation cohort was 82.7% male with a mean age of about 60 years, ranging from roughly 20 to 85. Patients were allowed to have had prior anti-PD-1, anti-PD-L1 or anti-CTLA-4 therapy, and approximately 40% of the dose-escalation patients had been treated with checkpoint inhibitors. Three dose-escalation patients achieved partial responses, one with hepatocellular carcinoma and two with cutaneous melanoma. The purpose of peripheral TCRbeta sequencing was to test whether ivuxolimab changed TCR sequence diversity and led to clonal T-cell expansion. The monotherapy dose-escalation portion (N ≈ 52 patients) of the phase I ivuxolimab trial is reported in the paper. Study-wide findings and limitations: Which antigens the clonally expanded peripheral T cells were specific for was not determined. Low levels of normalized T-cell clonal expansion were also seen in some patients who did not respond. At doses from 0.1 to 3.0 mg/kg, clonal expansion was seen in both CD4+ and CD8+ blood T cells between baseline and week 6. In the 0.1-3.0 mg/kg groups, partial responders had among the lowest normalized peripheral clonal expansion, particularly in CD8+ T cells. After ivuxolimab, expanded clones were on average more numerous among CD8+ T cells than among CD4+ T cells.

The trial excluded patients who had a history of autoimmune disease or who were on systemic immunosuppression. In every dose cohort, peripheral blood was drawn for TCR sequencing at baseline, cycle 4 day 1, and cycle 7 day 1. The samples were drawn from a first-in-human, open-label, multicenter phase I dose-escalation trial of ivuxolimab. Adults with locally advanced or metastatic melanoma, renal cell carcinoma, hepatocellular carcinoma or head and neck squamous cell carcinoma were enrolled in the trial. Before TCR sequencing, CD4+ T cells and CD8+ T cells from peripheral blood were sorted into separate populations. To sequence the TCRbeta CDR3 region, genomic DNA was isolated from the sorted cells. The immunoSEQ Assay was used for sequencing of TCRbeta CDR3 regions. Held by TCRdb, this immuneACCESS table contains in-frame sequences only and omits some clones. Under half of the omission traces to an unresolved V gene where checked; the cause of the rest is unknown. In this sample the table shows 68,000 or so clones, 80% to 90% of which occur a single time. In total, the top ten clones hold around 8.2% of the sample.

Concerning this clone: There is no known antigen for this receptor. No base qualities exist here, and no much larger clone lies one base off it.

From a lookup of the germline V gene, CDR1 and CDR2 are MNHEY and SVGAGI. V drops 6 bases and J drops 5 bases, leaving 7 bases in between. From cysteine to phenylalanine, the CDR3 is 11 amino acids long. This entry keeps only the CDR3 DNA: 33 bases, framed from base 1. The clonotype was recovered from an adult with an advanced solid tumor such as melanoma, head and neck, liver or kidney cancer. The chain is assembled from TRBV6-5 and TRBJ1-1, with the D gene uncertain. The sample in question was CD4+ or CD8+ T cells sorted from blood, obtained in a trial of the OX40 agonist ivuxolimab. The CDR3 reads CASRRETEAFF. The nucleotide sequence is TGTGCCAGCAGAAGGGAGACTGAAGCTTTCTTT.